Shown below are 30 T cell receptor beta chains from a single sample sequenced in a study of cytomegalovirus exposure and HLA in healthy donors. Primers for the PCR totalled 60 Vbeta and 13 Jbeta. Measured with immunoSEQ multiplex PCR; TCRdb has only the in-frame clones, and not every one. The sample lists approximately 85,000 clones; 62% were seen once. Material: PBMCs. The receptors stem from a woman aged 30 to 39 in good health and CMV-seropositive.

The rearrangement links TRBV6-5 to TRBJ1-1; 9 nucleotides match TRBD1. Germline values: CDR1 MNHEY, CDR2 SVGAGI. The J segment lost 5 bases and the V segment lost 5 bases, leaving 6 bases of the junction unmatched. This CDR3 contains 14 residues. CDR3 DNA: TGTGCCAGCAGTAGGGACAGGGATAGGACTGAAGCTTTCTTT. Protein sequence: CASSRDRDRTEAFF.

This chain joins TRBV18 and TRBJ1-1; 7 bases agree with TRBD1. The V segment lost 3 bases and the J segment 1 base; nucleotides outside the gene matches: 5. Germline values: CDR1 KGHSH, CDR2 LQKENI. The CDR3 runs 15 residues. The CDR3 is CASSPLGQPNTEAFF. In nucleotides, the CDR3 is TGTGCCAGCTCACCCCTGGGACAGCCGAACACTGAAGCTTTCTTT.

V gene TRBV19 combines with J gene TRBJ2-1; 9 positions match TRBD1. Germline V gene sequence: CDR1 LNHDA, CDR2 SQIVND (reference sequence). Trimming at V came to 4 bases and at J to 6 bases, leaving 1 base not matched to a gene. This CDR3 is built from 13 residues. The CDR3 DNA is TGTGCCAGTAGTAAGGACAGGGGCAATGAGCAGTTCTTC. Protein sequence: CASSKDRGNEQFF. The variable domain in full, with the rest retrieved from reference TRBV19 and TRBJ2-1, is DGGITQSPKYLFRKEGQNVTLSCEQNLNHDAMYWYRQDPGQGLRLIYYSQIVNDFQKGDIAEGYSVSREKKESFPLTVTSAQKNPTAFYLCASSKDRGNEQFFGPGTRLTVL.

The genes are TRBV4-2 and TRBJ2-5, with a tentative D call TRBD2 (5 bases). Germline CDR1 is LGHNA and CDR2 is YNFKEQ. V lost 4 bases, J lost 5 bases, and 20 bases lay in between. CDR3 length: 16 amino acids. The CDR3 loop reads CASSLHQTGNYETQYF. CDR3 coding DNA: TGTGCCAGCAGCCTTCACCAGACGGGGAATTACGAGACCCAGTACTTC.

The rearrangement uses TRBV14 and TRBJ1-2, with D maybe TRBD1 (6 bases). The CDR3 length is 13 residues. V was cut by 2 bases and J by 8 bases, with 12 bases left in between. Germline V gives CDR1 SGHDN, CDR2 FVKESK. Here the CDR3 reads CASSQQTGFGYTF. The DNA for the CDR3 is TGTGCCAGCAGCCAACAAACAGGGTTCGGCTACACCTTC.

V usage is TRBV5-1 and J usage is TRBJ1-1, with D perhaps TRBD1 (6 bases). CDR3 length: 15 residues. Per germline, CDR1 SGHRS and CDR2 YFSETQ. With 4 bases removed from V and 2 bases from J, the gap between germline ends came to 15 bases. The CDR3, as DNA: TGCGCCAGCAGCGCACAACCGGGACAAAACACTGAAGCTTTCTTT. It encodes CASSAQPGQNTEAFF.

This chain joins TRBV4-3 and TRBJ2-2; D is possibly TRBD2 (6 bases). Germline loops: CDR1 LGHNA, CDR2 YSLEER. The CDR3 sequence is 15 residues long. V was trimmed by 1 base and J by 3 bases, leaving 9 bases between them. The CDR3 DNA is TGCGCCAGCAGCCAAGTAACTAGCTACACCGGGGAGCTGTTTTTT. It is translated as CASSQVTSYTGELFF.

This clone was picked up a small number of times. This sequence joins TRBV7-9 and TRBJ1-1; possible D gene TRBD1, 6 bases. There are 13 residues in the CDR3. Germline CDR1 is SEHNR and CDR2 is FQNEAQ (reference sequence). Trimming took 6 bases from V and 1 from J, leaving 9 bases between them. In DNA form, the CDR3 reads TGTGCCAGCAGACCAGGGGAGAACACTGAAGCTTTCTTT. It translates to CASRPGENTEAFF.

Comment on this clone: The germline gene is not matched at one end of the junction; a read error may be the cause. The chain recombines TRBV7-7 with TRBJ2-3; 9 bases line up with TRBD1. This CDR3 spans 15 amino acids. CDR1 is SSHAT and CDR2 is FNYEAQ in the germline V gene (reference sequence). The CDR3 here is CASSSGTGRTDTQYF. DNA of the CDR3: TGTGCTAGCAGCTCTGGGACAGGGAGAACAGATACGCAGTATTTT.

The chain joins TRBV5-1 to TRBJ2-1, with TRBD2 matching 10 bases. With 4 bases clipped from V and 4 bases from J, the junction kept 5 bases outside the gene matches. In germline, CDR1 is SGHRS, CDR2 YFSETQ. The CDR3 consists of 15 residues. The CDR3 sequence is CASSEAGGPYNEQFF. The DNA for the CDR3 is TGCGCCAGCAGCGAAGCGGGGGGGCCGTACAATGAGCAGTTCTTC.

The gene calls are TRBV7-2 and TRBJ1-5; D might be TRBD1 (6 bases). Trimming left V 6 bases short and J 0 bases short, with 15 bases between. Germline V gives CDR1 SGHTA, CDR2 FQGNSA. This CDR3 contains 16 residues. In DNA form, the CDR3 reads TGTGCCAGCAGTCAGGGGTCCCCCATTAGCAATCAGCCCCAGCATTTT. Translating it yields CASSQGSPISNQPQHF.

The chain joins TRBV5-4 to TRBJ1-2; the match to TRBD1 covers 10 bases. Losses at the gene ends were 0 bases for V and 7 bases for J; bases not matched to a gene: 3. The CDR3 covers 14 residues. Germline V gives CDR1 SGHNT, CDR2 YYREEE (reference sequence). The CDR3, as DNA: TGTGCCAGCAGCTTGGGGGACAGGGGACGTGGCTACACCTTC. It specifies CASSLGDRGRGYTF.

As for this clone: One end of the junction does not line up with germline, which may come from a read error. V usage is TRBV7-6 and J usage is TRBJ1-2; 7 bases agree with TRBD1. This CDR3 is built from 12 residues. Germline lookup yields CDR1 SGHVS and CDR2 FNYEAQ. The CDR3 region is CASSPTGFGYPF. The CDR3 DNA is TGTGCCAGCAGCCCGACAGGGTTTGGCTACCCCTTC.

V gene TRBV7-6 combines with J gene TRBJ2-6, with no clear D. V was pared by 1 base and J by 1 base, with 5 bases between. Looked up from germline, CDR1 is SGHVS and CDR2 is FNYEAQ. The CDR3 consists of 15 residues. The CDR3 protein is CASSLGPSGANVLTF. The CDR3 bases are TGTGCCAGCAGCTTAGGTCCTTCTGGGGCCAACGTCCTGACTTTC. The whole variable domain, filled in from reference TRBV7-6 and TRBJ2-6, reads GAGVSQSPRYKVTKRGQDVALRCDPISGHVSLYWYRQALGQGPEFLTYFNYEAQQDKSGLPNDRFSAERPEGSISTLTIQRTEQRDSAMYRCASSLGPSGANVLTFGAGSRLTVL.

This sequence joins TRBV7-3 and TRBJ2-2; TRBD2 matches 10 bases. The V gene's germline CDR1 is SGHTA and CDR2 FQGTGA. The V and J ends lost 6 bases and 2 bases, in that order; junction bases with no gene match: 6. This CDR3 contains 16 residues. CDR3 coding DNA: TGTGCCAGCAGTCGCACTAGCGGGGTTAACACCGGGGAGCTGTTTTTT. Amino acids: CASSRTSGVNTGELFF. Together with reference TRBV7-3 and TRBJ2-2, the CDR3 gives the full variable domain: GAGVSQTPSNKVTEKGKYVELRCDPISGHTALYWYRQSLGQGPEFLIYFQGTGAADDSGLPNDRFFAVRPEGSVSTLKIQRTERGDSAVYLCASSRTSGVNTGELFFGEGSRLTVL.

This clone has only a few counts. The CDR3, as DNA: TGTGCCAGCAGAAAAAGGACTAGCCACTACGAGCAGTACTTC. It yields the protein CASRKRTSHYEQYF. This rearrangement joins TRBV13 to TRBJ2-7, with 8 bases aligning to TRBD2. Per the germline V gene, CDR1 is PRHDT and CDR2 is FYEKMQ (reference sequence). This CDR3 comprises 14 residues. After removal of 6 bases from V and 3 bases from J, the junction contained 7 bases not matched to a gene.

CDR3 loop: CASSFLKGDIQYF. CDR3 bases: TGTGCCAGCAGCTTTTTAAAAGGGGACATTCAGTACTTC. V is TRBV7-3 and J is TRBJ2-4; TRBD1 might be the D (5 bases). Germline CDR1 SGHTA, CDR2 FQGTGA. This CDR3 has 13 amino acids. The ends were cut back, 3 bases at V and 8 bases at J, with 11 bases in the middle.

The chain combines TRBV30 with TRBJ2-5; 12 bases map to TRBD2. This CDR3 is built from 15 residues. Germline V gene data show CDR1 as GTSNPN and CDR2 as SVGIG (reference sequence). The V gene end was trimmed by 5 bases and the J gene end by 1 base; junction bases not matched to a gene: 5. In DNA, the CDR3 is TGTGCCTGGGGGAGACTAGCGGGGGCCCAAGAGACCCAGTACTTC. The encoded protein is CAWGRLAGAQETQYF.

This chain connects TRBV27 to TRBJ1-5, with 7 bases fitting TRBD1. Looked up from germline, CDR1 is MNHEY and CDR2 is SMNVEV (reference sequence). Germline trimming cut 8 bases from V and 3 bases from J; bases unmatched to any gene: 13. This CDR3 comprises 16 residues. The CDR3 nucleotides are TGTGCCAGCGGTTCCGGGACAGCTCTTTACAATCAGCCCCAGCATTTT. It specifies CASGSGTALYNQPQHF.

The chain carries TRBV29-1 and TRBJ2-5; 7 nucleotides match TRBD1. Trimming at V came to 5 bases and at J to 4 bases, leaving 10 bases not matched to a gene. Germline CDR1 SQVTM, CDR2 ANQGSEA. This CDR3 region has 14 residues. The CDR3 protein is CSVKQGGAGETQYF. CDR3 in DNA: TGCAGCGTTAAGCAAGGGGGCGCAGGAGAGACCCAGTACTTC. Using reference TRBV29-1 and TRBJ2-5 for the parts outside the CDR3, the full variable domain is SAVISQKPSRDICQRGTSLTIQCQVDSQVTMMFWYRQQPGQSLTLIATANQGSEATYESGFVIDKFPISRPNLTFSTLTVSNMSPEDSSIYLCSVKQGGAGETQYFGPGTRLLVL.

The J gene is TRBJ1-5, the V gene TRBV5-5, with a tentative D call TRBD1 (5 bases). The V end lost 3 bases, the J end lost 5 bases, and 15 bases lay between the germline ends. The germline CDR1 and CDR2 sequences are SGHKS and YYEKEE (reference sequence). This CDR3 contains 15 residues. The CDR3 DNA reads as TGTGCCAGCAGCTCCCAGGGAAAGGTTGATCAGCCCCAGCATTTT. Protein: CASSSQGKVDQPQHF.

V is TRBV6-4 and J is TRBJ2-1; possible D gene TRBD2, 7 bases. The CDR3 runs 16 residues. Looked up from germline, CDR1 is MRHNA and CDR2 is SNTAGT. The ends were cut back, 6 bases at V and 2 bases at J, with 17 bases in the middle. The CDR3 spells CASRSWGGPPYNEQFF. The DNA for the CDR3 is TGTGCCAGCAGATCGTGGGGGGGGCCCCCCTACAATGAGCAGTTCTTC.

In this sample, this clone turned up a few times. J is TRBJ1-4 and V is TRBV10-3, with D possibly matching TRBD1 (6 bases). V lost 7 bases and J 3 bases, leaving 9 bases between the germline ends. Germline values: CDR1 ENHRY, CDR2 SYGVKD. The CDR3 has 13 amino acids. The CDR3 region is CAIKGVANEKLFF. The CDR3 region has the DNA TGTGCCATCAAGGGGGTGGCTAATGAAAAACTGTTTTTT.

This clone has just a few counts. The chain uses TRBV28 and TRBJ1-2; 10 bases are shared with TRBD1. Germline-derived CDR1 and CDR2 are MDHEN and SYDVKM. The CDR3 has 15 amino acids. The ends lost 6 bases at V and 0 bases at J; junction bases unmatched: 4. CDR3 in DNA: TGTGCCAGCAGGACAGGGGGCCCAGCTAACTATGGCTACACCTTC. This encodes CASRTGGPANYGYTF.

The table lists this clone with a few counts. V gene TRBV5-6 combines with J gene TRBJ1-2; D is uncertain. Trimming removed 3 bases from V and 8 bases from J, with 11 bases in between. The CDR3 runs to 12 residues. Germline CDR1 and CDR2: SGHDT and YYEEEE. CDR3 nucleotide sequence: TGTGCCAGCAGCTCTAAGTGGTGCGGCTACACCTTC. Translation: CASSSKWCGYTF.

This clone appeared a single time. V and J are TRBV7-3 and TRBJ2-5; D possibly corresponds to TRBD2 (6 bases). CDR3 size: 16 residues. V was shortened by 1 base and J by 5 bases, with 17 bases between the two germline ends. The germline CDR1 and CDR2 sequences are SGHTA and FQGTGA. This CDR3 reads CASSLNRRGGEETQYF. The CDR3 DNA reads TGTGCCAGCAGCTTAAATAGACGTGGAGGGGAGGAGACCCAGTACTTC.

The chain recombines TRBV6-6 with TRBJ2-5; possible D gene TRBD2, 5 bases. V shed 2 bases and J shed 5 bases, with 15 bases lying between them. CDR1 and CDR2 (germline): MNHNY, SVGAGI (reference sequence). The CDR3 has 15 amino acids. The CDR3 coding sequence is TGTGCCAGCAGTTACCCCGGGGAGCGCCAGGAGACCCAGTACTTC. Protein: CASSYPGERQETQYF.

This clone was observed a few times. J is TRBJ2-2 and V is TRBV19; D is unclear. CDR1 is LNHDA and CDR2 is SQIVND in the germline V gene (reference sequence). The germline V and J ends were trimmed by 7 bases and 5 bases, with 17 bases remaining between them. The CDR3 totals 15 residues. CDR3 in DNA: TGTGCCAGTACCATGCCGGGTACGAGGACCGGGGAGCTGTTTTTT. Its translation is CASTMPGTRTGELFF. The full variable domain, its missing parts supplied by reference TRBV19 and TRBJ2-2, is DGGITQSPKYLFRKEGQNVTLSCEQNLNHDAMYWYRQDPGQGLRLIYYSQIVNDFQKGDIAEGYSVSREKKESFPLTVTSAQKNPTAFYLCASTMPGTRTGELFFGEGSRLTVL.

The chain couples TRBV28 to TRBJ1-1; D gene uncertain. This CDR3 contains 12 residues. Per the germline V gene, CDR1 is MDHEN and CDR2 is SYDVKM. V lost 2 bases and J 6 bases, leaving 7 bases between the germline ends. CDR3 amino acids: CASSLTIPEAFF. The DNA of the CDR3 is TGTGCCAGCAGTTTAACTATACCTGAAGCTTTCTTT.

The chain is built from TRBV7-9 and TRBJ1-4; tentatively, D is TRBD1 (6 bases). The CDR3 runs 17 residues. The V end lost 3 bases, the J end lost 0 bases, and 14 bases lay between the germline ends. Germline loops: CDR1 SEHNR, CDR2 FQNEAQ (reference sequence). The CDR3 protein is CASSLGTREATNEKLFF. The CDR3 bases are TGTGCCAGCAGCTTGGGGACACGGGAAGCAACTAATGAAAAACTGTTTTTT.